This T cell receptor beta chain derives from a study of T cells after yellow fever vaccination. Study findings and constraints: Subsequent to the booster, the majority of primary-vaccination clones reappeared (roughly 96% CD4, 88% CD8). Any FACS-sorted repertoire could hold abundant clonotypes that contaminate it from the bulk population.

The J segment lost 9 bases and the V segment lost 5 bases, leaving 12 bases of the junction unmatched. The germline V gene encodes CDR1 SGHVS and CDR2 FQNEAQ. This CDR3 contains 16 residues. This clonotype has ten or more counts. The antigen remains unidentified. A universal primer site and UMIs were added as TCR cDNA was made by 5'RACE template switching. TCRdb passed the 5' RACE reads through MiXCR, listing each CDR3 protein once. This sample has 300,000 to 350,000 distinct CDR3 sequences, with 4% found just once. The sequences come from PBMCs, collected 5 days after the yellow fever booster vaccination. The chain joins TRBV7-8 to TRBJ2-1; 11 positions match TRBD2. This TCR was recovered from a man younger than 35 who received the YFV17D yellow fever vaccine. The CDR3 is CASSPGLAGGQGEQFF. The CDR3 region has the DNA TGTGCCAGCAGCCCCGGGCTAGCGGGGGGCCAGGGTGAGCAGTTCTTC. Variable domain in full (rest from reference TRBV7-8 and TRBJ2-1): GAGVSQSPRYKVAKRGQDVALRCDPISGHVSLFWYQQALGQGPEFLTYFQNEAQLDKSGLPSDRFFAERPEGSVSTLKIQRTQQEDSAVYLCASSPGLAGGQGEQFFGPGTRLTVL.